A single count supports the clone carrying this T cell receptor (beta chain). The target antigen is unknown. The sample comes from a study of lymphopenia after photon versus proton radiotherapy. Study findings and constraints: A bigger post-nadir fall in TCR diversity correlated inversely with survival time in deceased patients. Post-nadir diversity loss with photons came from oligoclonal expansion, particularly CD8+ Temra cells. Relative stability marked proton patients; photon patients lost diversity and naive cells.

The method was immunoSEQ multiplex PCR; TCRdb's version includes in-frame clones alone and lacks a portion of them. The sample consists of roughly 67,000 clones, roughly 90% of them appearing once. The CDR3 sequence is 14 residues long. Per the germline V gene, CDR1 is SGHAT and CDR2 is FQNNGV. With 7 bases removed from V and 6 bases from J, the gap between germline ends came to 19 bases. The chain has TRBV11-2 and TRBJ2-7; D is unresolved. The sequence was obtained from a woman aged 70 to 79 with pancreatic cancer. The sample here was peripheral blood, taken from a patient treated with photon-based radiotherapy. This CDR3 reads CASTPGNRASEQYF. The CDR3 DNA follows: TGTGCCAGCACCCCGGGCAATAGGGCTTCCGAGCAGTACTTC.